What follows are 17 T cell receptor beta chains derived from one specimen sequenced in a study of human T cells and chemical hapten exposure. Time point indicated: pre-sensitization, week 0. Treatment denoted: therapeutic diphenylcyclopropenone sensitization with weekly scalp DPC. TCRdb independently ran MiXCR on the RACE reads; one entry per CDR3 protein. The table records under 90,000 distinct CDR3 sequences, 8% to 10% of them present only once. Material: whole blood, obtained in connection with sensitization to the hapten diphenylcyclopropenone (DPC). The receptors shown here come from a woman in her forties with alopecia areata. Some clones in this sample may be carry-over from other donors' samples.

The J gene is TRBJ2-2, the V gene TRBV20-1; 9 nucleotides agree with TRBD2. The J segment lost 5 bases and the V segment lost 4 bases, leaving 8 bases of the junction unmatched. Germline V gene data show CDR1 as DFQATT and CDR2 as SNEGSKA (reference sequence). The CDR3 loop spans 15 amino acids. CDR3 DNA: TGCAGTGCTATTACACTAGCGGGTGAAACCGGGGAGCTGTTTTTT. Translation: CSAITLAGETGELFF.

This clonotype was counted a few times. The chain carries TRBV20-1 and TRBJ2-7; D assignment may be TRBD1 or TRBD2 (6 bases each). The CDR3 runs 14 residues. V dropped 3 bases and J dropped 7 bases, with 19 bases sitting between them. In germline, CDR1 is DFQATT, CDR2 SNEGSKA (reference sequence). The CDR3 reads CSARGIRGHEEQYF. Here the CDR3 DNA reads TGCAGTGCTAGGGGTATCCGGGGGCATGAGGAGCAGTACTTC.

The rearrangement joins TRBV6-2 or TRBV6-3 to TRBJ1-6; D may be TRBD1 (5 bases). This CDR3 has 16 amino acids. Germline V gives CDR1 MNHEY, CDR2 SVGEGT. The germline V and J ends were trimmed by 5 bases and 9 bases, with 20 bases remaining between them. The CDR3: CASSRMSTERGSPLHF. The CDR3 DNA is TGTGCCAGCAGTCGGATGTCGACAGAAAGGGGTTCACCCCTCCACTTT.

This clonotype was seen many times. This sequence joins TRBV18 and TRBJ1-2; D uncertain. CDR1 is KGHSH, CDR2 LQKENI, per germline. This CDR3 has 15 residues. The V and J ends lost 3 bases and 2 bases respectively, with 13 bases between them. CDR3 sequence (DNA): TGTGCCAGCTCACCGGATCATAAGTTAAACTATGGCTACACCTTC. Amino acids: CASSPDHKLNYGYTF.

At least ten counts were recorded for this clonotype. The CDR3 protein is CASSGQGAENIQYF. The CDR3 DNA sequence: TGTGCCAGCAGTGGTCAGGGGGCAGAGAACATTCAGTACTTC. The chain carries TRBV2 and TRBJ2-4, with 8 bases aligning to TRBD1. The CDR3 loop spans 14 amino acids. Germline V gene data show CDR1 as SNHLY and CDR2 as FYNNEI. The J segment lost 7 bases and the V segment lost 4 bases, leaving 6 bases of the junction unmatched.

Comment on this clonotype: A clone one base away is much larger, so this may be a read error. The conserved phenylalanine or tryptophan is not found at the CDR3 terminus, so this likely reflects a read error. This chain joins TRBV12-3 or TRBV12-4 and TRBJ2-1; tentatively, D is TRBD2 (7 bases). Trimming cost V 2 bases and J 6 bases, with 14 bases left between them. The CDR3 totals 15 residues. CDR3 sequence (DNA): TGTGCCAGCAGTTTATTTGGGGGGGCTGGCAATGAGCAGTTCTGC. Amino acid sequence: CASSLFGGAGNEQFC.

The gene calls are TRBV5-1 and TRBJ2-3, with D possibly matching TRBD1 (5 bases). Between the trimmed V and J ends, which lost 5 bases and 3 bases, there was a span of 13 bases. Germline CDR1 and CDR2: SGHRS and YFSETQ. This CDR3 has 14 amino acids. The CDR3 nucleotides read TGCGCCAGCAGTCTTGGACAAGCAACAGATACGCAGTATTTT. Translating it yields CASSLGQATDTQYF.

CDR3 nucleotides: TGTGCCAGCAGCAGCTCCCGGGACAGGGGTTTTGGAAACACCATATATTTT. Translated, it gives CASSSSRDRGFGNTIYF. The chain couples TRBV13 to TRBJ1-3; the match to TRBD1 covers 10 bases. Germline CDR1 is PRHDT and CDR2 is FYEKMQ (reference sequence). V shed 5 bases and J 3 bases; nucleotides not matched to a gene: 10. The CDR3 covers 17 residues.

The chain links TRBV7-2 to TRBJ1-2; D unclear. Looked up from germline, CDR1 is SGHTA and CDR2 is FQGNSA. V gave up 5 bases and J gave up 3 bases, with 10 bases separating them. This CDR3 region has 13 residues. CDR3 amino acids: CASSPLTDYGYTF. The CDR3 coding sequence is TGTGCCAGCAGCCCCCTTACGGACTATGGCTACACCTTC. Looking up the rest from reference TRBV7-2 and TRBJ1-2 gives the full variable domain: GAGVSQSPSNKVTEKGKDVELRCDPISGHTALYWYRQSLGQGLEFLIYFQGNSAPDKSGLPSDRFSAERTGGSVSTLTIQRTQQEDSAVYLCASSPLTDYGYTFGSGTRLTVV.

This clonotype was observed a handful of times. The chain uses TRBV12-3 or TRBV12-4 and TRBJ1-5; no clear D gene. V was pared by 3 bases and J by 0 bases, with 9 bases between. This CDR3 region has 15 residues. The CDR3 DNA follows: TGTGCCAGCAGTTTTTTTTCCGATAGCAATCAGCCCCAGCATTTT. Amino acid sequence: CASSFFSDSNQPQHF.

Note on this clonotype: A clone one base away is much larger, so this may be a read error. This chain connects TRBV4-3 to TRBJ1-4, with a tentative D call TRBD1 (5 bases). The V gene's germline CDR1 is LGHNA and CDR2 YSLEER. The CDR3 consists of 16 residues. CDR3 bases: TGCGTCAGCAGCCAAGATCAAGGGGCGGCTAATGAAAAACTGTTTTTT. Its translation: CVSSQDQGAANEKLFF.

This clonotype was counted at least ten times. The J gene is TRBJ2-1, the V gene TRBV20-1, with D possibly being TRBD2 (6 bases). The CDR3 has 14 residues. Per the germline V gene, CDR1 is DFQATT and CDR2 is SNEGSKA (reference sequence). Deletions cut 3 bases from V and 7 bases from J, with 16 bases between. The CDR3, as DNA: TGCAGTGCTAGGGCCCCGGGACTTCAAAATGAGCAGTTCTTC. Translating it yields CSARAPGLQNEQFF.

This clonotype was seen many times. The rearrangement joins TRBV3-1 to TRBJ1-2; D remains ambiguous. Germline V gene lookup returns CDR1 LGHDT and CDR2 YNNKEL (reference sequence). There are 16 residues in the CDR3. Trimming stripped 4 bases from V and 4 bases from J, with 19 bases between. This CDR3 reads CASSPRFTGLAYGYTF. CDR3 in DNA: TGTGCCAGCAGCCCGCGTTTTACGGGATTGGCCTATGGCTACACCTTC.

This clonotype showed up many times. As DNA, the CDR3 is TGTGCCAGCGAGACCGGGGGGGCCGGGAATGAGCAGTTCTTC. Translated, it gives CASETGGAGNEQFF. V gene TRBV6-1 combines with J gene TRBJ2-1, with 8 positions matching TRBD2. The germline CDR1 and CDR2 sequences are MNHNS and SASEGT. V trimming: 8 bases; J trimming: 7 bases; junction bases outside the gene matches: 10. CDR3 length: 14 amino acids.

The table lists this clonotype with a few counts. The chain joins TRBV4-1 to TRBJ2-7; 9 nucleotides match TRBD1. This CDR3 comprises 14 residues. The V gene's germline CDR1 is MGHRA and CDR2 YSYEKL. The ends lost 4 bases at V and 4 bases at J; junction bases unmatched: 5. The CDR3: CASSLGQGRYEQYF. DNA for the CDR3: TGCGCCAGCAGCCTAGGACAGGGGCGGTACGAGCAGTACTTC.

Note on this clonotype: This may come from a read error, since a much larger clone is one base off. The chain carries TRBV2 and TRBJ1-5; weak D call: TRBD1 (5 bases). Germline values: CDR1 SNHLY, CDR2 FYNNEI. The germline V and J ends were trimmed by 4 bases and 2 bases, with 9 bases remaining between them. The CDR3 covers 14 residues. Written as DNA, the CDR3 is TGTGCCAGCAGTGGGACAAGGGGCAATCAGCCCCAGCATTTT. This sequence encodes CASSGTRGNQPQHF.

This rearrangement joins TRBV2 to TRBJ1-5, with D unresolved. The V gene lost 8 bases and the J gene lost 0 bases, with 8 bases spanning the gap. Germline CDR1 is SNHLY and CDR2 is FYNNEI. CDR3 size: 13 residues. In DNA, the CDR3 is TGTGCCAGCGGACGGGATAGCAATCAGCCCCAGCATTTT. It codes for CASGRDSNQPQHF.